One and the same sample provided the 21 T cell receptor beta chains below, sequenced in a study of shared clonotypes between healthy human individuals. CD8 cells classed as naive were CD45RO-negative and positively selected for CCR7, excluding terminally differentiated effector memory CD45RA+ cells. The protocol was immunoSEQ multiplex PCR, while the TCRdb copy is restricted to in-frame clones and leaves out a portion. The sample holds about 2.1 million clones, 93% seen once. The material sequenced was naive CD8+ T cells from PBMCs. The receptors were gathered from a man younger than 35 in good health. Some clones in this sample may be carry-over from other donors' samples.

This chain uses TRBV6-1 with TRBJ2-7; weak D call: TRBD2 (6 bases). The CDR3 length is 13 residues. CDR1 MNHNS and CDR2 SASEGT come from the germline V gene. V was cut by 7 bases and J by 5 bases, with 15 bases left in between. The CDR3 is CASTQAGVDEQYF. CDR3 in DNA: TGTGCCAGCACACAAGCGGGTGTCGACGAGCAGTACTTC.

The gene calls are TRBV27 and TRBJ2-7, with TRBD2 matching over 11 bases. The CDR3 is made up of 16 amino acids. Germline V gene sequence: CDR1 MNHEY, CDR2 SMNVEV (reference sequence). V lost 6 bases to trimming and J lost 0 bases; unmatched junction nucleotides: 7. CDR3 DNA sequence: TGTGCCAGCAGACCAGCCCTAGCGGGGGGCTCCTACGAGCAGTACTTC. As protein: CASRPALAGGSYEQYF.

This clone has just one count. This chain connects TRBV29-1 to TRBJ1-1, with 7 bases that match TRBD1. CDR1 and CDR2 (germline): SQVTM, ANQGSEA. V was clipped by 6 bases and J by 0 bases; unmatched bases: 13. The CDR3 sequence is 16 residues long. Here the CDR3 DNA reads TGCAGCGTCAACCCCGGGACAGTTGGCATGAACACTGAAGCTTTCTTT. Amino acids: CSVNPGTVGMNTEAFF. Full variable domain (rest looked up from reference TRBV29-1 and TRBJ1-1): SAVISQKPSRDICQRGTSLTIQCQVDSQVTMMFWYRQQPGQSLTLIATANQGSEATYESGFVIDKFPISRPNLTFSTLTVSNMSPEDSSIYLCSVNPGTVGMNTEAFFGQGTRLTVV.

The chain combines TRBV19 with TRBJ2-1; weak D call: TRBD2 (5 bases). Germline CDR1 LNHDA, CDR2 SQIVND (reference sequence). This CDR3 has 16 residues. V lost 2 bases and J 1 base, leaving 12 bases between the germline ends. CDR3 protein: CASSIIYRDSYNEQFF. The CDR3 bases are TGTGCCAGTAGTATAATTTACCGGGATTCCTACAATGAGCAGTTCTTC.

The rearrangement uses TRBV27 and TRBJ2-7, with 10 bases identical to TRBD2. V dropped 3 bases and J dropped 3; count of bases not matched to a gene: 5. The CDR3 loop spans 15 amino acids. The germline V gene has CDR1 MNHEY and CDR2 SMNVEV (reference sequence). In DNA, the CDR3 is TGTGCCAGCAGTTTCCGAGCGGGGGGGAACTACGAGCAGTACTTC. Its translation: CASSFRAGGNYEQYF.

The chain links TRBV28 to TRBJ2-7, with unresolved D. V lost 3 bases and J 7 bases, leaving 10 bases between the germline ends. The CDR3 is 12 amino acids. Germline V lookup: CDR1 MDHEN, CDR2 SYDVKM. CDR3 protein: CASSFSRAEQYF. CDR3 sequence (DNA): TGTGCCAGCAGTTTTTCCCGGGCGGAGCAGTACTTC.

This chain connects TRBV13 to TRBJ2-5; 10 positions agree with TRBD1. The germline V gene encodes CDR1 PRHDT and CDR2 FYEKMQ (reference sequence). J lost 0 bases, V lost 6 bases, and 13 bases had no gene match. There are 18 residues in the CDR3. The CDR3 is CASSGDRGQAVDQETQYF. The CDR3 nucleotides are TGTGCCAGCAGTGGGGACAGGGGTCAAGCGGTCGACCAAGAGACCCAGTACTTC.

The V call is TRBV9, the J call TRBJ2-7; D not resolved. The length of the CDR3 is 12 residues. The V gene lost 4 bases and the J gene lost 7 bases, with 12 bases spanning the gap. Germline CDR1 reads SGDLS; CDR2 reads YYNGEE. CDR3 nucleotide sequence: TGTGCCAGCAGCTCAGATACCAGGGAGCAGTACTTC. This codes for CASSSDTREQYF.

The chain joins TRBV10-3 to TRBJ2-2; 7 bases fit TRBD1. In germline, CDR1 is ENHRY, CDR2 SYGVKD. The CDR3 extends over 17 amino acids. J lost 2 bases, V lost 4 bases, and 10 bases had no gene match. The CDR3 spells CAISVSGGVPNTGELFF. The CDR3 DNA sequence: TGTGCCATCAGTGTTTCAGGGGGAGTACCTAACACCGGGGAGCTGTTTTTT.

This chain connects TRBV11-2 to TRBJ2-3; TRBD1 matches 7 bases. The CDR3 contains 16 residues. The V and J ends lost 0 bases and 2 bases, in that order; junction bases with no gene match: 5. The V gene's germline CDR1 is SGHAT and CDR2 FQNNGV. The CDR3 protein is CASSLDGDRTTDTQYF. CDR3 sequence (DNA): TGTGCCAGCAGCTTAGATGGGGACAGAACCACAGATACGCAGTATTTT.

The rearrangement uses TRBV13 and TRBJ2-6; the D gene is possibly TRBD1 (8 bases). The germline V gene encodes CDR1 PRHDT and CDR2 FYEKMQ (reference sequence). The CDR3 spans 17 residues. V gave up 5 bases and J gave up 2 bases, with 16 bases separating them. The CDR3 DNA reads TGTGCCAGCAGCCCGAGAACAGGGGGGGCTGGGGCCAACGTCCTGACTTTC. Encoded protein: CASSPRTGGAGANVLTF.

The chain carries TRBV7-9 and TRBJ2-7; D may be TRBD1 or TRBD2 (6 bases each). Trimming cost V 4 bases and J 2 bases, with 12 bases left between them. The CDR3 totals 14 residues. Germline-derived CDR1 and CDR2 are SEHNR and FQNEAQ (reference sequence). CDR3 in amino acids: CASSSGALTYEQYF. CDR3 nucleotide sequence: TGTGCCAGCAGCTCGGGGGCCTTAACCTACGAGCAGTACTTC. The entire variable domain, with the rest obtained from reference TRBV7-9 and TRBJ2-7, is as follows: DTGVSQNPRHKITKRGQNVTFRCDPISEHNRLYWYRQTLGQGPEFLTYFQNEAQLEKSRLLSDRFSAERPKGSFSTLEIQRTEQGDSAMYLCASSSGALTYEQYFGPGTRLTVT.

In its sample, this clone was seen once. CDR3 sequence (DNA): TGTGCCAGCAGTTTTCTCGCGGGGAACTCCTACGAGCAGTACTTC. This translates into CASSFLAGNSYEQYF. The chain is built from TRBV28 and TRBJ2-7, with a tentative D call TRBD2 (6 bases). The CDR3 length is 15 residues. Germline CDR1 is MDHEN and CDR2 is SYDVKM. V lost 3 bases and J 0 bases, leaving 12 bases between the germline ends.

This chain joins TRBV5-1 and TRBJ2-1, with D perhaps assigned TRBD1 or TRBD2 (5 bases each). The V and J ends lost 3 bases and 6 bases respectively, with 10 bases between them. Germline CDR1 and CDR2: SGHRS and YFSETQ. The CDR3 extends over 13 amino acids. Written as DNA, the CDR3 is TGCGCCAGCAGCTCTGGGACCATCAATGAGCAGTTCTTC. It yields the protein CASSSGTINEQFF.

This chain connects TRBV27 to TRBJ2-5; 12 bases agree with TRBD2. CDR3 length: 16 amino acids. Germline values: CDR1 MNHEY, CDR2 SMNVEV (reference sequence). With 5 bases clipped from V and 5 bases from J, the junction kept 9 bases outside the gene matches. The CDR3 bases are TGTGCCAGCAGTAGCTTGACTAGCGGGAGAGGGGAGACCCAGTACTTC. Translating it yields CASSSLTSGRGETQYF.

The rearrangement uses TRBV6-5 and TRBJ1-2; possibly TRBD1 for D (6 bases). Germline-derived CDR1 and CDR2 are MNHEY and SVGAGI. This CDR3 is built from 15 residues. V was pared by 5 bases and J by 4 bases, with 17 bases between. The CDR3 protein is CASSQTQGRVYGYTF. CDR3 nucleotide sequence: TGTGCCAGCAGTCAGACGCAGGGGAGGGTCTATGGCTACACCTTC.

This chain uses TRBV19 with TRBJ1-4; TRBD1 is a possible D gene (5 bases). This CDR3 has 15 amino acids. Looked up from germline, CDR1 is LNHDA and CDR2 is SQIVND (reference sequence). V gave up 5 bases and J gave up 5 bases, with 15 bases separating them. This CDR3 reads CASSPRSGPNEKLFF. CDR3 nucleotide sequence: TGTGCCAGTAGTCCCCGGTCGGGACCGAATGAAAAACTGTTTTTT.

The chain carries TRBV7-2 and TRBJ1-1; D remains ambiguous. The CDR3 spans 16 residues. V was shortened by 2 bases and J by 5 bases, with 18 bases between the two germline ends. Germline loops: CDR1 SGHTA, CDR2 FQGNSA. CDR3 nucleotide sequence: TGTGCCAGCAGCTTATACGGCTCCACCACGGGGACTGAAGCTTTCTTT. Amino acids: CASSLYGSTTGTEAFF.

The V call is TRBV7-9, the J call TRBJ1-1; 8 nucleotides align to TRBD1. V dropped 0 bases and J dropped 2; count of bases not matched to a gene: 11. This CDR3 is built from 18 residues. Per the germline V gene, CDR1 is SEHNR and CDR2 is FQNEAQ (reference sequence). The CDR3 here is CASSLAGTGQADNTEAFF. The CDR3 coding sequence is TGTGCCAGCAGCTTAGCGGGGACAGGACAGGCCGATAACACTGAAGCTTTCTTT.

The J gene is TRBJ2-5, the V gene TRBV5-5; D may correspond to TRBD1 or TRBD2 (6 bases each). The CDR3 is 16 residues long. The V end was cut by 3 bases, the J end by 4 bases, with 19 bases between. Per the germline V gene, CDR1 is SGHKS and CDR2 is YYEKEE (reference sequence). The CDR3 DNA reads TGTGCCAGCAGCTGGACTATAACAGGGATTGGAGAGACCCAGTACTTC. Translation gives CASSWTITGIGETQYF.

The chain uses TRBV7-8 and TRBJ2-7, with 10 bases matching TRBD1. Germline loops: CDR1 SGHVS, CDR2 FQNEAQ. This CDR3 has 16 amino acids. V was clipped by 2 bases and J by 6 bases; unmatched bases: 10. This CDR3 reads CASSLKRTGGPLEQYF. DNA for the CDR3: TGTGCCAGCAGCTTAAAGAGGACAGGGGGGCCTCTCGAGCAGTACTTC.